The sequence of this T cell receptor (beta chain) was determined in a study of CD8 T cells in Susac syndrome. Looking at the study overall: Roughly six sequenced Susac syndrome patients had clinically active disease, while about 8 were in remission. Patients with Susac syndrome were therapy-naive, taking corticosteroids, with some also receiving intravenous immunoglobulin, or taking intravenous immunoglobulin alone at the time their blood was drawn.

Looked up from germline, CDR1 is DFQATT and CDR2 is SNEGSKA (reference sequence). Trimming stripped 3 bases from V and 3 bases from J, with 5 bases between. The CDR3 totals 11 residues. Notes on the study in general: The study's TCR sequencing and HLA analysis covered a relatively small number of individuals, and the study acknowledged this.

Reverse transcription of about 0.45 to 1 ug RNA was performed with random hexamers. TCRdb fed the immunoSEQ multiplex PCR reads into MiXCR, producing one record per CDR3 protein. In the table there are 120,000 or so distinct CDR3 sequences, approximately 96% of which are singletons. As concerns this clonotype: What it recognizes is unknown.

TEMRA cells were enriched by FACS, and CD4+ and CD8+ T cells were negatively isolated. This chain joins TRBV20-1 and TRBJ1-1; D not certain. This TCR came from a human donor with Susac syndrome. The sample was CD8+ T cells from PBMCs. In DNA, the CDR3 is TGCAGTGCTAGGACGTACACTGAAGCTTTCTTT. Amino acids: CSARTYTEAFF.